This entry features one TCR beta chain sequence. As yet, its antigen is unknown. Clones were read by immunoSEQ multiplex PCR, and TCRdb kept only the in-frame ones, dropping some. The sample shows about 400,000 clones, 83% of them seen only once. This record belongs to a study of Ad26.COV2.S vaccination and SARS-CoV-2 variants. The study's findings and limits: Estimates derived from TCR breadth and depth analyses may have underestimated total T cell responses. It was reported that spike-specific CD8+ and CD4+ T cell responses were substantially broad after vaccination.

Treatment: some 19 received Ad26.COV2.S at low or high dose, single or two shots; several received placebo; per-sample allocation not given. On day 63 after the first injection, vaccine and placebo recipients gave samples. The TCR originated in a person between 18 and 65 years old who received the Ad26.COV2.S COVID-19 vaccine or a placebo. Sequences were derived from peripheral blood, sampled in a trial of Ad26.COV2.S vaccine versus placebo.

CDR3 sequence: CATSRGDRTEAFF. The CDR3 nucleotides read TGTGCCACCAGCAGAGGAGATCGCACTGAAGCTTTCTTT. The rearrangement links TRBV15 to TRBJ1-1; no definite D call. Trimming stripped 1 base from V and 4 bases from J, with 7 bases between. CDR3 size: 13 residues. Looked up from germline, CDR1 is LNHNV and CDR2 is YYDKDF (reference sequence).